These 19 T cell receptor beta chains originate from one sample sequenced in a study of CD8 T cells in ankylosing spondylitis. TCRdb ran MiXCR on the 5' RACE reads and lists one entry per CDR3 protein. The sample has roughly 260,000 distinct CDR3 sequences, over 15% seen once. The material sequenced was blood, either unsorted or a sorted T cell fraction (not recorded which). These receptors all come from a male donor with ankylosing spondylitis or in good health (not recorded which).

Ten or more counts support this clonotype. This chain connects TRBV28 to TRBJ2-3, with TRBD1 matching 9 bases. Germline V gives CDR1 MDHEN, CDR2 SYDVKM. The CDR3 spans 15 residues. With V trimmed by 5 bases and J by 3 bases, 6 bases remained unmatched. The CDR3 spells CASSPPGQGTDTQYF. The CDR3 DNA reads TGTGCCAGCAGTCCCCCGGGACAGGGTACAGATACGCAGTATTTT.

This clonotype has only a few counts. V usage is TRBV10-3 and J usage is TRBJ2-1, with D perhaps matching TRBD1 (7 bases). Germline-derived CDR1 and CDR2 are ENHRY and SYGVKD. The germline V and J ends were trimmed by 1 base and 8 bases, with 12 bases remaining between them. This CDR3 is built from 14 residues. CDR3 bases: TGTGCCATCAGTGAGTTTCAGGGGGGCGATGAGCAGTTCTTC. Residues: CAISEFQGGDEQFF.

Comment on this clonotype: This may be a read error, as it is one base from a much larger clone. The chain carries TRBV7-3 and TRBJ2-1, with D tentatively TRBD1 (6 bases). Germline values: CDR1 SGHTA, CDR2 FQGTGA. This CDR3 region has 14 residues. DNA of the CDR3: TGTACCAGCAGCTTAACTCCAGGGGTAGGTGAGCAGTTCTTC. This sequence encodes CTSSLTPGVGEQFF.

The J gene is TRBJ1-5, the V gene TRBV6-1; D gene uncertain. The CDR3 totals 13 residues. V was clipped by 4 bases and J by 3 bases, with 7 bases between them. Germline V gene sequence: CDR1 MNHNS, CDR2 SASEGT. This CDR3 reads CASSGAVNQPQHF. The CDR3 coding sequence is TGTGCCAGCAGTGGGGCAGTCAATCAGCCCCAGCATTTT.

The rearrangement uses TRBV6-1 and TRBJ2-1; D is uncertain. Germline V gene data show CDR1 as MNHNS and CDR2 as SASEGT. The CDR3 has 13 residues. The V gene lost 5 bases and the J gene lost 3 bases, with 8 bases spanning the gap. The CDR3, as DNA: TGTGCCAGCAGTAATGTAATCTACAATGAGCAGTTCTTC. Translation: CASSNVIYNEQFF.

This clonotype has just a few counts. V and J are TRBV20-1 and TRBJ2-1, with 8 bases identical to TRBD2. CDR1 and CDR2 from the germline V gene are DFQATT and SNEGSKA (reference sequence). CDR3 size: 16 residues. With V trimmed by 2 bases and J by 6 bases, 12 bases remained unmatched. DNA of the CDR3: TGCAGTGCTAGATTTTACAGGACGGGACTAGTCAATGAGCAGTTCTTC. Its protein product is CSARFYRTGLVNEQFF.

This CDR3 is CASSPVRQGFYF. The CDR3 DNA reads as TGTGCCAGCAGCCCCGTCAGACAGGGGTTTTATTTT. V and J are TRBV7-2 and TRBJ2-3, with 8 bases that match TRBD1. V shed 5 bases and J 15 bases; nucleotides not matched to a gene: 10. Germline V gene lookup returns CDR1 SGHTA and CDR2 FQGNSA. The length of the CDR3 is 12 residues.

This sequence joins TRBV18 and TRBJ1-2, with TRBD1 matching over 8 bases. V lost 3 bases to trimming and J lost 4 bases; unmatched junction nucleotides: 4. The CDR3 is made up of 14 amino acids. Germline V CDR1 and CDR2: KGHSH, LQKENI. In DNA form, the CDR3 reads TGTGCCAGCTCACCGACAGGGGATGCCTATGGCTACACCTTC. Translated: CASSPTGDAYGYTF.

This clonotype showed up just a few times. The gene calls are TRBV30 and TRBJ1-1; D not certain. Looked up from germline, CDR1 is GTSNPN and CDR2 is SVGIG (reference sequence). This CDR3 has 13 residues. The V end was cut by 2 bases, the J end by 0 bases, with 7 bases between. CDR3 sequence reads: CAWSSMMNTEAFF. The CDR3 bases are TGTGCCTGGAGTTCAATGATGAACACTGAAGCTTTCTTT.

The rearrangement uses TRBV29-1 and TRBJ2-3, with 7 nucleotides matching TRBD2. J gave up 6 bases and V 4 bases, and 7 bases lay outside the gene matches. This CDR3 contains 13 residues. CDR1 and CDR2 from the germline V gene are SQVTM and ANQGSEA. Here the CDR3 DNA reads TGCAGCGTTGCGGGCGGGGGAGGCGATACGCAGTATTTT. It codes for CSVAGGGGDTQYF.

The table lists this clonotype with a few counts. The chain recombines TRBV9 with TRBJ2-1; 9 positions agree with TRBD2. Trimming at V came to 1 base and at J to 4 bases, leaving 6 bases not matched to a gene. Germline CDR1 is SGDLS and CDR2 is YYNGEE. This CDR3 region has 16 residues. DNA for the CDR3: TGTGCCAGCAGCGTACCCAATGCGGGAGGGTACAATGAGCAGTTCTTC. Amino acids: CASSVPNAGGYNEQFF.

The sample holds a few counts of this clonotype. The chain employs TRBV6-6 and TRBJ1-2, with D possibly TRBD1 on 5 matching bases. Germline V gene sequence: CDR1 MNHNY, CDR2 SVGAGI (reference sequence). This CDR3 has 12 residues. The V gene lost 5 bases and the J gene lost 7 bases, with 11 bases spanning the gap. The CDR3 nucleotides are TGTGCCAGCAGTCCCAGGGCCTCTGGCTACACCTTC. Protein sequence: CASSPRASGYTF.

J is TRBJ2-2 and V is TRBV2; D is perhaps TRBD2 (7 bases). The CDR3 consists of 15 residues. The V gene lost 2 bases and the J gene lost 7 bases, with 14 bases spanning the gap. Germline CDR1 and CDR2: SNHLY and FYNNEI. The DNA of the CDR3 is TGTGCCAGCAGTGAAAGGGGGGGGCGCGACGGGGAGCTGTTTTTT. Residues: CASSERGGRDGELFF.

This clonotype was seen many times. The chain's CDR3 is CASSPGQGATDTQYF. In DNA form, the CDR3 reads TGCGCCAGCAGCCCGGGACAGGGGGCCACAGATACGCAGTATTTT. V and J are TRBV5-1 and TRBJ2-3; 12 positions match TRBD1. Trimming took 4 bases from V and 2 from J; bases not matched to a gene: 2. This CDR3 spans 15 amino acids. Germline lookup yields CDR1 SGHRS and CDR2 YFSETQ.

This clonotype was seen more than once but under ten times. The chain links TRBV12-3 or TRBV12-4 to TRBJ2-2; possibly TRBD2 for D (5 bases). Between the trimmed V and J ends, which lost 6 bases and 2 bases, there was a span of 13 bases. The CDR3 spans 15 residues. CDR3 coding DNA: TGTGCCAGCAGCTTTCCCACGGGAAACACCGGGGAGCTGTTTTTT. Translation gives CASSFPTGNTGELFF.

V is TRBV6-1 and J is TRBJ2-5, with D unclear. Germline assignment: CDR1 MNHNS and CDR2 SASEGT. The CDR3 spans 15 residues. V lost 6 bases and J lost 2, with 16 bases in between. This CDR3 is CASSIGRLGQETQYF. The CDR3, as DNA: TGTGCCAGCAGCATAGGAAGGCTGGGGCAAGAGACCCAGTACTTC.

The CDR3 spells CASSLITGQMNTEAFF. The CDR3 nucleotides read TGTGCCAGCAGCTTAATAACAGGGCAGATGAACACTGAAGCTTTCTTT. The rearrangement joins TRBV11-2 to TRBJ1-1; possible D gene TRBD1, 6 bases. CDR1 and CDR2 (germline): SGHAT, FQNNGV. Trimming cost V 2 bases and J 0 bases, with 13 bases left between them. The CDR3 sequence is 16 residues long.

The chain recombines TRBV2 with TRBJ2-5; D unclear. The CDR3 runs 14 residues. The V gene's germline CDR1 is SNHLY and CDR2 FYNNEI. With 4 bases removed from V and 4 bases from J, the gap between germline ends came to 13 bases. Here the CDR3 DNA reads TGTGCCAGCAGTGCGGGCCACGGCGGAGAGACCCAGTACTTC. It is translated as CASSAGHGGETQYF.

V usage is TRBV7-2 and J usage is TRBJ1-1; 10 nucleotides align to TRBD1. Per the germline V gene, CDR1 is SGHTA and CDR2 is FQGNSA. CDR3 length: 16 amino acids. The ends lost 2 bases at V and 6 bases at J; junction bases unmatched: 9. The CDR3 bases are TGTGCCAGCAGCTTAATCGCCGCTGACAGGGGGCCTGAAGCTTTCTTT. Amino acids: CASSLIAADRGPEAFF.